This TCR beta chain was profiled in a study of radiotherapy plus CTLA-4 blockade in lung cancer. TCRdb's copy holds only in-frame clones and misses some; the assay was immunoSEQ multiplex PCR. The data contain roughly 50,000 clones, around four fifths of them singletons. Germline loops: CDR1 SGHDN, CDR2 FVKESK. This CDR3 is 15 amino acids long. The V gene end was trimmed by 4 bases and the J gene end by 5 bases; junction bases not matched to a gene: 8. In chemo-refractory metastatic non-small-cell lung cancer, patients got ipilimumab CTLA-4 blockade together with focal radiation. The chain combines TRBV14 with TRBJ1-2, with 9 bases aligning to TRBD1. The clonotype originates from a human donor with non-small cell lung cancer who had a partial response to radiotherapy plus ipilimumab. The sequencing here drew on peripheral blood, taken from a patient treated with radiotherapy plus ipilimumab. For the CDR3, the DNA is TGTGCCAGCAGCCCGCGGACGACAGGGGGGTATGGCTACACCTTC. Encoded protein: CASSPRTTGGYGYTF.